The T cell receptor beta chain under discussion was sequenced for a study of radiation and T cells in renal cell carcinoma (dated by TCRdb to 2020 to 2021). About the full investigation: The samples were drawn from a clinical trial, where primary renal cell carcinomas were treated with 15 Gy of stereotactic body radiation therapy and then removed by nephrectomy 4 weeks afterward. Across all 53 samples, around 4,000,000 unique CDR3 nucleotide sequences encoding some 2.6 million unique CDR3 amino acid sequences were identified. In total, 50 to 60 samples, comprising 26 tumors and some 27 peripheral blood samples, were subjected to TCR beta sequencing.

The sample's time point label, decoded: baseline pretreatment blood. The sample's treatment or condition label, decoded: 15 Gy SBRT to primary tumor, nephrectomy 4 weeks later. To track tumor-enriched clonotypes, serial peripheral blood was sampled from radiation-treated patients at baseline and at 2 weeks and 4 weeks after SBRT. Every patient had renal cell carcinoma of clear cell pathology. Genomic DNA for TCR sequencing was prepared using the QIAamp DNA Blood Mini Kit (Qiagen). The analyses included just those samples that passed every quality control check. TCR beta libraries were generated from genomic DNA with the immunoSEQ kit, following the manufacturer's recommendations. Library preparation used a first multiplex PCR with proprietary primers, then a second PCR adding unique barcodes, with bead cleanups after each round. Each sample batch included a kit-provided positive control reaction and a negative control reaction. The final libraries were assessed on an Agilent 4200 TapeStation D1000 ScreenTape, pooled by volume, and quantified by qPCR. Sequencing was performed on an Illumina NextSeq500 with a MidOutput 150-cycle cartridge, and 156 Read1 and 15 Index1 cycles were run with kit custom primers. The pooled library was loaded at 0.95 to 1 pM with around 20% PhiX control spiked in. Turning to the authors' computational methods: The vendor-processed data were analyzed in R, and a clonotype was defined as all T cells that share the same CDR3 nucleotide sequence. For clone abundance analyses, frequencies were normalized to the 10,000 most abundant clones per sample. Public T cell clones, averaging fewer than five per sample, were removed before analysis. A difference in abundance of at least 32-fold between compartments was used to define tumor-enriched and baseline blood-enriched clonotypes. Clonotypes expanded or contracted between blood time points were identified with a beta-binomial differential abundance model. The Baroni-Urbani and Buser coefficient was used to measure tumor-blood repertoire similarity, and groups were compared with two-tailed Wilcoxon tests in R. This immuneACCESS table, as held by TCRdb, lists in-frame sequences with V and J called but not all clones. Of the missing ones, under half trace to an unresolved V gene in checked studies; the others have no known cause. Clonal size and the V and J genes are those of that table, whereas D and trimming came from the DNA. The sample table contains around 140,000 clones; only one count was recorded for over 80% of them. The ten largest make up under 30% of the sample.

About this clone itself: Its cognate antigen has yet to be identified. There are no base qualities to consult, and no much larger clone falls within one base.

The study at large found these results: Because pretreatment tumor biopsies were not available, the baseline intratumoral presence of clonotypes could not be determined. Effects of radiation dose or scheduling on the TCR repertoire could not be addressed with the single-armed trial design. Changes in the blood repertoire were not tracked past 4 weeks after treatment. In blood, the top tumor clonotypes increased from baseline to 2 weeks after radiation and then shrank by 4 weeks, which suggests a temporary expansion of tumor-resident clones.

V trim: 0 bases; J trim: 2 bases; unmatched bases: 8. CDR1 SGHKS and CDR2 YYEKEE were looked up in the germline V gene (reference sequence). The CDR3 holds 16 amino acids from the cysteine to the phenylalanine. Just CDR3 DNA is preserved here, 48 bases in frame from base 1. The sample was blood, taken from a patient whose treatment included radiotherapy and nephrectomy. The rearrangement joined TRBV5-5 to TRBJ2-7, and TRBD1 matches 7 of the central bases. The TCR was taken from a woman aged 45-59 years with renal cell carcinoma. The CDR3 is CASSLVTGAETYEQYF. Read as DNA, the sequence is TGTGCCAGCAGCTTGGTTACAGGGGCAGAAACCTACGAGCAGTACTTC.